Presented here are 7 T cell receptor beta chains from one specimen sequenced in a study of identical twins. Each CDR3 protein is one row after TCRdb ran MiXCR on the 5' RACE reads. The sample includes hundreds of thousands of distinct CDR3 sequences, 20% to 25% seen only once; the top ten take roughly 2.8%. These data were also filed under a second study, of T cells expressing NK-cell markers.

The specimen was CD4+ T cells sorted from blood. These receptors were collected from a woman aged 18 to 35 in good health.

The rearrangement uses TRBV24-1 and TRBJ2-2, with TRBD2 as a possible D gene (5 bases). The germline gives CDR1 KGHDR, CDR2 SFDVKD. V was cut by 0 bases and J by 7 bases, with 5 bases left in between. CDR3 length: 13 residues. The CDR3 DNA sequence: TGTGCCACCAGTGATTTGCGGGACGGGGAGCTGTTTTTT. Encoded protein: CATSDLRDGELFF.

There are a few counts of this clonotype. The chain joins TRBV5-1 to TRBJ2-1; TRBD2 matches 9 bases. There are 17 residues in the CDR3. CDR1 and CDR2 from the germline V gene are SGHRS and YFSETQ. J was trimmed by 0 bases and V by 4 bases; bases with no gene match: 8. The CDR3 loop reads CASSETSGPPSYNEQFF. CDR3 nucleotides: TGCGCCAGCAGCGAGACTAGCGGACCTCCCTCCTACAATGAGCAGTTCTTC.

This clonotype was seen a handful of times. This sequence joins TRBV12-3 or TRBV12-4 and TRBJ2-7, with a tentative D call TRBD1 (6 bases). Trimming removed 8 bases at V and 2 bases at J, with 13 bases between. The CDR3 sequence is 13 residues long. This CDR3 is CASLGDITYEQYF. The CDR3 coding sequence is TGTGCCAGCCTCGGGGACATCACCTACGAGCAGTACTTC.

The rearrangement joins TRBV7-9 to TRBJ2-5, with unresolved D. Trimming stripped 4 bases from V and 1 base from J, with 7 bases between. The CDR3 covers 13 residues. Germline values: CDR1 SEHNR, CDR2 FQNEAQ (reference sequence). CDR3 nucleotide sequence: TGTGCCAGCAGCTCCATGGGCCAAGAGACCCAGTACTTC. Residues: CASSSMGQETQYF.

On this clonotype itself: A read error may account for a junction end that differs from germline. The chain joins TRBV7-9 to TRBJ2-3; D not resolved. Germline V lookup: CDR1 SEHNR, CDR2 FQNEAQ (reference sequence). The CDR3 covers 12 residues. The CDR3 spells CTSSPIPDTQYF. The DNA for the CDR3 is TGTACCAGCAGCCCAATCCCAGATACGCAGTATTTT.

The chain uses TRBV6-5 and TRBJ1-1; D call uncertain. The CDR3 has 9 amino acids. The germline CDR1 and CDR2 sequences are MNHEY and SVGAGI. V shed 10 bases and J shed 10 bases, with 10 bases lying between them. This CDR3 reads CATQPGAFF. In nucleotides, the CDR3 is TGTGCCACCCAGCCCGGAGCTTTCTTT.

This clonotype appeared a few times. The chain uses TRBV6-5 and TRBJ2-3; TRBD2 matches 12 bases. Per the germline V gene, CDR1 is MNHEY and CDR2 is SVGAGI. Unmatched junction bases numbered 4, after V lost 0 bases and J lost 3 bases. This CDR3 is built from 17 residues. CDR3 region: CASSYSRLAGVTDTQYF. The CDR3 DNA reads TGTGCCAGCAGTTACTCCAGACTAGCGGGGGTGACAGATACGCAGTATTTT.